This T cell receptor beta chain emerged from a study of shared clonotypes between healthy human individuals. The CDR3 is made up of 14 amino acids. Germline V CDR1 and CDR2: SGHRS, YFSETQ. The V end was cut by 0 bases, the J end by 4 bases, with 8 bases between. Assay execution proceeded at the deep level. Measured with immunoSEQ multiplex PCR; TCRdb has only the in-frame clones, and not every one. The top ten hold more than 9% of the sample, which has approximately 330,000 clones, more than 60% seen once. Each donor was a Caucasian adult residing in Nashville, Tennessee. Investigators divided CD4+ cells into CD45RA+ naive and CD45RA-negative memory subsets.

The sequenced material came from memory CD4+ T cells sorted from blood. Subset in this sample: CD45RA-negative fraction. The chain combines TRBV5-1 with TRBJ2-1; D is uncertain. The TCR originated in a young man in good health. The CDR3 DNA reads TGCGCCAGCAGCTTGGCTCAGCTATACAATGAGCAGTTCTTC. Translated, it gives CASSLAQLYNEQFF.